This T cell receptor beta chain was captured by sequencing in a study of T-cell memory formation after mild COVID-19. Study-level information: TCR clusters were mostly confined to one donor each. Study-level results: CD4+ contracting clones were mainly CM and EM; CD8+ ones, EMRA.

This clonotype showed up just a few times. What it binds is unknown. Germline assignment: CDR1 SGHVS and CDR2 FQNEAQ. The CDR3 runs to 14 residues. The ends were cut back, 5 bases at V and 2 bases at J, with 13 bases in the middle. Each CDR3 protein gets one entry after TCRdb re-called the 5' RACE reads with MiXCR. Among about half a million distinct CDR3 sequences listed, roughly 18% were seen once. Sequenced input: PBMCs or a T cell subset sorted from them (not recorded which). The receptor's source is an adult woman who had mild COVID-19 (a few samples of this study predate the infection). Cell type and time point are not known. The rearrangement joins TRBV7-8 to TRBJ2-7, with D perhaps TRBD1 (6 bases). CDR3 nucleotide sequence: TGTGCCAGCAGCCTTAGGGACACAGCCTACGAGCAGTACTTC. As protein: CASSLRDTAYEQYF.